This passage covers 27 T cell receptor beta chains from one sample sequenced in a study of regulatory T cells in long-lasting Graves disease. Time point given: persistent/refractory GD, antithyroid drugs over 5 years with positive TRAb. Generation of the TCR library employed RNA extracted from PBMCs. Building the TCR beta libraries relied on iRepertoire HTBI primers, and CDR3 regions underwent Arm-PCR. Via MiXCR, TCRdb re-called the multiplex PCR reads, giving one row per CDR3 protein. Among 600,000 to 800,000 distinct CDR3 sequences, approximately 31% were seen once, and the ten largest hold roughly 41%. Specimen: peripheral blood mononuclear cells (PBMCs), collected when the disease was refractory, from a patient treated with antithyroid drugs. Receptors originate from a female donor with Graves disease.

This clonotype was seen a handful of times. This chain links TRBV18 with TRBJ1-2; a weak D match, TRBD1 (5 bases). The CDR3 covers 13 residues. Trimming pared 0 bases from V and 6 bases from J, leaving 8 bases between. In germline, CDR1 is KGHSH, CDR2 LQKENI. The CDR3 nucleotides are TGTGCCAGCTCACCACCGCAGGGTGATGGCTACACCTTC. Its translation is CASSPPQGDGYTF.

The gene calls are TRBV18 and TRBJ2-5; 7 bases line up with TRBD1. Trimming removed 0 bases from V and 5 bases from J; junction bases left unmatched: 3. CDR1 KGHSH and CDR2 LQKENI come from the germline V gene. This CDR3 is 14 amino acids long. The chain's CDR3 is CASSPPSRGETQYF. Here the CDR3 DNA reads TGTGCCAGCTCACCACCGTCCAGGGGGGAGACCCAGTACTTC.

The table lists this clonotype with a few counts. This rearrangement joins TRBV13 to TRBJ2-7; 13 nucleotides align to TRBD2. Germline CDR1 is PRHDT and CDR2 is FYEKMQ (reference sequence). This CDR3 region has 18 residues. The junction had 10 bases not matched to a gene; V was cut back by 5 bases and J by 0 bases. This chain's CDR3 is CASSPRTSGSLPSYEQYF. CDR3 nucleotide sequence: TGTGCCAGCAGCCCCCGGACTAGCGGGAGTCTCCCCTCCTACGAGCAGTACTTC.

V and J are TRBV19 and TRBJ1-5; 7 bases fit TRBD1. This CDR3 is built from 15 residues. Germline lookup yields CDR1 LNHDA and CDR2 SQIVND (reference sequence). Germline trimming cut 6 bases from V and 1 base from J; bases unmatched to any gene: 6. The CDR3 DNA follows: TGTGCCAGTAGGCCAGGGGGTATGAGCAATCAGCCCCAGCATTTT. Amino acid sequence: CASRPGGMSNQPQHF.

The chain uses TRBV18 and TRBJ1-4; D uncertain. The CDR3 extends over 18 amino acids. The germline gives CDR1 KGHSH, CDR2 LQKENI. V was trimmed by 2 bases and J by 0 bases, leaving 16 bases between them. DNA for the CDR3: TGTGCCAGCTCACCAATGCCCGCCAATACTCCAACTAATGAAAAACTGTTTTTT. This gives the protein CASSPMPANTPTNEKLFF.

V and J are TRBV20-1 and TRBJ1-6; tentative D call: TRBD1 (5 bases). V lost 6 bases to trimming and J lost 0 bases, with 15 bases between them. Germline V CDR1 and CDR2: DFQATT, SNEGSKA (reference sequence). CDR3 length: 16 residues. The CDR3 loop is CSARNRLNSYNSPLHF. For the CDR3, the DNA is TGCAGTGCCCGGAACAGGTTAAACTCCTATAATTCACCCCTCCACTTT.

This clonotype was counted at least ten times. The rearrangement joins TRBV12-3 or TRBV12-4 to TRBJ1-2, with 7 bases that match TRBD1. The V segment lost 4 bases and the J segment 4 bases; nucleotides outside the gene matches: 3. CDR3 length: 13 amino acids. For the CDR3, the DNA is TGTGCCAGCAGTTGGGACAGCACCTATGGCTACACCTTC. Its translation: CASSWDSTYGYTF.

This clonotype was detected many times. The rearrangement uses TRBV13 and TRBJ1-1, with D uncertain. Germline V CDR1 and CDR2: PRHDT, FYEKMQ (reference sequence). Deletions cut 5 bases from V and 4 bases from J, with 11 bases between. The CDR3 length is 13 residues. The CDR3 DNA is TGTGCCAGCAGCCCACCAGTCGCCACTGAAGCTTTCTTT. It specifies CASSPPVATEAFF.

The chain joins TRBV27 to TRBJ1-2; unclear D gene. The CDR3 runs to 12 residues. Germline V CDR1 and CDR2: MNHEY, SMNVEV (reference sequence). Trimming took off 6 bases at V and 9 bases at J, with 14 bases between the two ends. CDR3 residues: CASSPVEGSYTF. The CDR3 DNA sequence: TGTGCCAGCAGCCCAGTCGAGGGCAGCTACACCTTC.

This clonotype was recorded once. This sequence joins TRBV9 and TRBJ2-2; tentatively, D is TRBD1 (5 bases). Germline-derived CDR1 and CDR2 are SGDLS and YYNGEE. Trimming cost V 1 base and J 0 bases, with 10 bases left between them. This CDR3 contains 16 residues. The CDR3 is CASSVYPGPNTGELFF. DNA for the CDR3: TGTGCCAGCAGCGTATATCCAGGGCCGAACACCGGGGAGCTGTTTTTT.

The chain links TRBV29-1 to TRBJ1-6; D is ambiguous. Germline lookup yields CDR1 SQVTM and CDR2 ANQGSEA. The CDR3 contains 13 residues. Trimming cost V 6 bases and J 7 bases, with 13 bases left between them. The CDR3 reads CSVQTATNSPLHF. As DNA, the CDR3 is TGCAGCGTCCAGACCGCCACGAATTCACCCCTCCACTTT.

This clonotype was recorded a few times. The chain has TRBV27 and TRBJ2-7; maybe TRBD2 (6 bases). The CDR3 has 17 amino acids. Germline CDR1 MNHEY, CDR2 SMNVEV (reference sequence). The V end lost 7 bases, the J end lost 0 bases, and 22 bases lay between the germline ends. The CDR3 bases are TGTGCCAGCACCCCCACGGTAGGCCTAGCGAGCTCCTACGAGCAGTACTTC. As protein: CASTPTVGLASSYEQYF.

This clonotype was recorded many times. V is TRBV12-3 or TRBV12-4 and J is TRBJ1-2; 9 positions agree with TRBD1. V lost 3 bases, J lost 1 base, and 3 bases stayed unmatched. The CDR3 is 15 amino acids. CDR3 sequence (DNA): TGTGCCAGCAGTTTTCCGGGACAGGGTAACTATGGCTACACCTTC. Its translation is CASSFPGQGNYGYTF.

Concerning this clonotype itself: One end of the junction varies from germline; a read error may be responsible. The chain joins TRBV12-3 or TRBV12-4 to TRBJ1-5; D call uncertain. The CDR3 runs to 14 residues. CDR3 DNA sequence: TGTGCCAGCAGACATGACGGTAGCAATCAGCCCCGGCATTTT. As protein: CASRHDGSNQPRHF.

This clonotype appeared a few times. The chain carries TRBV14 and TRBJ2-7; TRBD2 matches at 8 bases. V shed 0 bases, J shed 7 bases, and the junction held 8 bases outside the gene matches. Germline V CDR1 and CDR2: SGHDN, FVKESK. The CDR3 length is 15 residues. The CDR3 protein is CASSQDPGGSGEQYF. As DNA, the CDR3 is TGTGCCAGCAGCCAAGATCCGGGAGGGAGCGGAGAGCAGTACTTC.

The genes are TRBV7-9 and TRBJ1-1; 11 nucleotides agree with TRBD1. Germline values: CDR1 SEHNR, CDR2 FQNEAQ (reference sequence). This CDR3 region has 16 residues. V was pared by 3 bases and J by 3 bases, with 6 bases of the junction left unmatched. CDR3 DNA: TGTGCCAGCAGCTTTTGGGACAGGGGGGAGGACACTGAAGCTTTCTTT. It is translated as CASSFWDRGEDTEAFF.

For this clonotype: Sequence at one end of the junction differs from germline and may be a read error. The V gene is TRBV3-1, the J gene TRBJ1-2; 8 nucleotides line up with TRBD1. The CDR3 has 14 amino acids. The germline V gene encodes CDR1 LGHDT and CDR2 YNNKEL (reference sequence). The DNA for the CDR3 is TGTGCCAACAGCCGAGGACAGGGAAACTATGGCTACACCTTC. It yields the protein CANSRGQGNYGYTF.

This clonotype has a count of ten or more. The chain couples TRBV30 to TRBJ1-2, with a possible D match to TRBD1 (5 bases). The CDR3 runs 11 residues. CDR1 GTSNPN and CDR2 SVGIG come from the germline V gene (reference sequence). V dropped 5 bases and J dropped 2 bases, with 6 bases sitting between them. CDR3 DNA sequence: TGTGCCTGGGACAGCAACTATGGCTACACCTTC. It translates to CAWDSNYGYTF.

This clonotype was seen many times. This chain joins TRBV6-1 and TRBJ2-7; TRBD1 aligns across 7 bases. Trimming cost V 6 bases and J 2 bases; bases outside gene matches: 4. The CDR3 contains 13 residues. Germline loops: CDR1 MNHNS, CDR2 SASEGT. CDR3 in amino acids: CASSTGQPYEQYF. In DNA form, the CDR3 reads TGTGCCAGCAGCACGGGACAGCCCTACGAGCAGTACTTC.

This clonotype was detected a few times. The chain combines TRBV11-2 with TRBJ1-4; D is unclear. This CDR3 contains 14 residues. V was clipped by 2 bases and J by 8 bases, with 12 bases between them. Germline CDR1 is SGHAT and CDR2 is FQNNGV. DNA of the CDR3: TGTGCCAGCAGCTTAAATCTGGGGAGAGAAAAACTGTTTTTT. It translates to CASSLNLGREKLFF. The full variable domain, rest sourced from reference TRBV11-2 and TRBJ1-4, is EAGVAQSPRYKIIEKRQSVAFWCNPISGHATLYWYQQILGQGPKLLIQFQNNGVVDDSQLPKDRFSAERLKGVDSTLKIQPAKLEDSAVYLCASSLNLGREKLFFGSGTQLSVL.

This clonotype was seen more than once but under ten times. J is TRBJ1-5 and V is TRBV2, with D possibly matching TRBD1 (6 bases). Germline V gene sequence: CDR1 SNHLY, CDR2 FYNNEI. Trimming removed 5 bases at V and 8 bases at J, with 19 bases between. This CDR3 is built from 15 residues. CDR3 bases: TGTGCCAGCAGTTCGGGACAATACAGGATTGAGCCCCAGCATTTT. Encoded protein: CASSSGQYRIEPQHF.

At least ten counts were recorded for this clonotype. The V call is TRBV2, the J call TRBJ1-4, with 7 bases fitting TRBD1. J gave up 5 bases and V 6 bases, and 6 bases lay outside the gene matches. CDR1 and CDR2 from the germline V gene are SNHLY and FYNNEI. This CDR3 region has 14 residues. CDR3 sequence (DNA): TGTGCCAGCAGAGCCGGGACAGAAAATGAAAAACTGTTTTTT. Translated, it gives CASRAGTENEKLFF.

This clonotype was counted only a few times. Compared with germline, one end of the junction differs, possibly owing to a read error. The rearrangement links TRBV12-3 or TRBV12-4 to TRBJ2-7; 7 nucleotides match TRBD2. CDR3 length: 14 residues. CDR3 coding DNA: TGTGCCATCAGTACTAGCGCAAGCTCTTACGAGCAGTACTTC. Translating it yields CAISTSASSYEQYF.

The chain links TRBV9 to TRBJ1-3; 8 bases are shared with TRBD1. The CDR3 spans 16 residues. The germline gives CDR1 SGDLS, CDR2 YYNGEE. V trimming: 0 bases; J trimming: 2 bases; junction bases outside the gene matches: 4. The CDR3 loop reads CASSVAQGAAGNTIYF. The CDR3 nucleotides read TGTGCCAGCAGCGTAGCCCAGGGGGCGGCTGGAAACACCATATATTTT.

This chain joins TRBV20-1 and TRBJ2-7, with 7 nucleotides matching TRBD1. With V trimmed by 4 bases and J by 6 bases, 6 bases remained unmatched. The CDR3 loop spans 12 amino acids. The germline CDR1 and CDR2 sequences are DFQATT and SNEGSKA (reference sequence). The CDR3 coding sequence is TGCAGTGCTATCACAGGGGCCCGCGAGCAGTACTTC. This encodes CSAITGAREQYF.

Regarding this clonotype: Because the CDR3's place on the DNA is in doubt, the DNA is left out and the CDR3 is given as listed by TCRdb. V usage is TRBV12-3 or TRBV12-4 and J usage is TRBJ1-3. Including both end residues, the CDR3 is 16 amino acids long. CDR3 sequence reads: CASSFVAVGSGNTMYF.

In its sample, this clonotype was seen a few times. The rearrangement joins TRBV20-1 to TRBJ1-4; maybe TRBD1 (5 bases). The CDR3 length is 13 residues. CDR1 and CDR2 (germline): DFQATT, SNEGSKA (reference sequence). Trimming took 6 bases from V and 7 from J, leaving 15 bases between them. Here the CDR3 DNA reads TGCAGTGCGCCCTCGGGGGGGAGTGAAAAACTGTTTTTT. Its protein is CSAPSGGSEKLFF.